The sequence of this TCR beta chain was determined in a study of blood T cell repertoires in COVID-19. In the study overall: The origin of the acute and convalescent COVID-19 samples was the United States, Italy and Spain. Nucleic acid was either cDNA or gDNA, and it came from T cells, B-cell-depleted T cells, or PBMCs.

The CDR3 extends over 15 amino acids. V gave up 0 bases and J gave up 2 bases, with 8 bases separating them. Per germline, CDR1 LGHNT and CDR2 FRNRAP. In the source study's methods: Amplifying reference gene primers gave estimates of nucleated cell counts. The data were produced by immunoSEQ multiplex PCR, yet TCRdb's version contains in-frame clones alone and is incomplete. That table gives V, J and clone size, and the DNA gave D and trimming. The sample has approximately 290,000 clones, 85% to 90% seen once. The receptor was isolated from a man aged 30-40 years with acute or convalescent COVID-19. This sequence joins TRBV12-5 and TRBJ1-3; maybe TRBD1 (6 bases). Sequencing was carried out using peripheral blood. DNA for the CDR3: TGTGCTAGTGGTTTGGTGACAGGTGCTGGAAACACCATATATTTT. Protein sequence: CASGLVTGAGNTIYF.